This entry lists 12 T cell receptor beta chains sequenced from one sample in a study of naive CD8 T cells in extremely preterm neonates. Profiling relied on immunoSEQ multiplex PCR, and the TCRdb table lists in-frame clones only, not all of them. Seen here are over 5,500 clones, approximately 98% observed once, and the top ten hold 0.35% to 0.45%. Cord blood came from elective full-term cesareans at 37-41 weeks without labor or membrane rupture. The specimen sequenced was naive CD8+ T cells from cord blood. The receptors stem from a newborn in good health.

DNA of the CDR3: TGTGCCAGCAGCATCGGGGGAGGGGCAGCTTTCTTT. It specifies CASSIGGGAAFF. This sequence joins TRBV7-9 and TRBJ1-1; TRBD1 is a possible D gene (5 bases). V shed 5 bases and J shed 10 bases, with 14 bases lying between them. The CDR3 is made up of 12 amino acids. Germline V lookup: CDR1 SEHNR, CDR2 FQNEAQ (reference sequence).

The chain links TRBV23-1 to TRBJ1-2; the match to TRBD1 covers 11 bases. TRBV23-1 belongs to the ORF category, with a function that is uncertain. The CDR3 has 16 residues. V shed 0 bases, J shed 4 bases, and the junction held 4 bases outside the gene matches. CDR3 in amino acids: CASSQSRTGGAYGYTF. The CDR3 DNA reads TGCGCCAGCAGTCAATCGCGGACAGGGGGCGCCTATGGCTACACCTTC.

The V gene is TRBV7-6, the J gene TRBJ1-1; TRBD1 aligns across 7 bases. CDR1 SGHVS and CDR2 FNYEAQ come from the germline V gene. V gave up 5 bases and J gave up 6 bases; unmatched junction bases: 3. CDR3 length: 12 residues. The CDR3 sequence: CASSDGTAEAFF. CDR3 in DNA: TGTGCCAGCAGCGACGGGACAGCTGAAGCTTTCTTT.

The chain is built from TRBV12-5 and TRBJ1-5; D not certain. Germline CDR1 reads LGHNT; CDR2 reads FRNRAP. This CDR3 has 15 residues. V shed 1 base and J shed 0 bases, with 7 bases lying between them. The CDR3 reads CASGLDSLSNQPQHF. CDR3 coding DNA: TGTGCTAGTGGTTTGGACAGTCTTAGCAATCAGCCCCAGCATTTT.

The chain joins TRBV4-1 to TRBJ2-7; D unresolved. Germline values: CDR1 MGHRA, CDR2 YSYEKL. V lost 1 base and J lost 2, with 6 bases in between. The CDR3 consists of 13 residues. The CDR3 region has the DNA TGCGCCAGCAGCCAAGCCGAGACCTACGAGCAGTACTTC. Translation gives CASSQAETYEQYF.

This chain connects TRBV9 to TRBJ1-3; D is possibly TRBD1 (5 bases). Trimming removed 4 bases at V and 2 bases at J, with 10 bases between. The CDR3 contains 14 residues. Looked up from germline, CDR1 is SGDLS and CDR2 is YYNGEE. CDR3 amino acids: CASSPRGTGNTIYF. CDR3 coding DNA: TGTGCCAGCAGCCCCCGGGGGACTGGAAACACCATATATTTT.

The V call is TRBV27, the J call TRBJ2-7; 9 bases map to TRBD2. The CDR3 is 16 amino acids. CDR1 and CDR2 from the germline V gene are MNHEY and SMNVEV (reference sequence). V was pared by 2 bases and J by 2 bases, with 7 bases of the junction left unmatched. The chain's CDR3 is CASSLTGLALTYEQYF. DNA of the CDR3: TGTGCCAGCAGTTTAACCGGACTAGCGCTCACCTACGAGCAGTACTTC.

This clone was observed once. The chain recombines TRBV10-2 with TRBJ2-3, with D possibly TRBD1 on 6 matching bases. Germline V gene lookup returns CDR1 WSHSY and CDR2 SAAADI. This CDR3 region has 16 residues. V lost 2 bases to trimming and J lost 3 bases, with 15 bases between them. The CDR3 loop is CASSEAPGQGTDTQYF. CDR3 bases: TGCGCCAGCAGTGAGGCGCCTGGGCAGGGGACAGATACGCAGTATTTT.

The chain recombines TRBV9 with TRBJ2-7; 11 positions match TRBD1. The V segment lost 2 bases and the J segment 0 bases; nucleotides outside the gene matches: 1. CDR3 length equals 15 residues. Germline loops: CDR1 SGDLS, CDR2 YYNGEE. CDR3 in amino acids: CASSVGQGDSYEQYF. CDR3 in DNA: TGTGCCAGCAGCGTGGGACAGGGGGACTCCTACGAGCAGTACTTC.

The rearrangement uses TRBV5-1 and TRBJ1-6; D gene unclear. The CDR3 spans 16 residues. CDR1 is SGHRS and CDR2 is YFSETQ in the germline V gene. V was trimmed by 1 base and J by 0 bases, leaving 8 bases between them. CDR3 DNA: TGCGCCAGCAGCTTGCTAGGTTTCTCCTATAATTCACCCCTCCACTTT. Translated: CASSLLGFSYNSPLHF.

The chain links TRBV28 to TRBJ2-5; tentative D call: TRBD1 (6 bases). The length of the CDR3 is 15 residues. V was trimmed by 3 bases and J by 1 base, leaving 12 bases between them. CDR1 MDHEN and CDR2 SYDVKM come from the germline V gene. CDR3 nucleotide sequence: TGTGCCAGCAGTTTTGGGACACCCACCCAAGAGACCCAGTACTTC. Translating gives CASSFGTPTQETQYF.

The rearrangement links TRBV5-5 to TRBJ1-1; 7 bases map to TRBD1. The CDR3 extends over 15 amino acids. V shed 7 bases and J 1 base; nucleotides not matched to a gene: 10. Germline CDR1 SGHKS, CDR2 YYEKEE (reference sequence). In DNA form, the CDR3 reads TGTGCCAGCGGGCTGAGGGACAGTTCGAACACTGAAGCTTTCTTT. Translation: CASGLRDSSNTEAFF.